These 21 T cell receptor beta chains were all obtained from the same sample, sequenced in a study of T cell responses to AZD1222 COVID-19 vaccine. Assay: immunoSEQ multiplex PCR; the TCRdb copy retains only in-frame clones and omits some. The profile covers around 160,000 clones, with more than 70% appearing a single time and around 6% taken by the ten largest. Sequenced material: peripheral blood, taken on day 0 of AZD1222 vaccination. The receptors derive from an adult in good health.

The rearrangement uses TRBV7-9 and TRBJ2-3; D might be TRBD1 or TRBD2, each matching 5 bases. This CDR3 has 16 amino acids. Germline lookup yields CDR1 SEHNR and CDR2 FQNEAQ (reference sequence). Trimming stripped 4 bases from V and 3 bases from J, with 17 bases between. CDR3 nucleotide sequence: TGTGCCAGCAGCTCGACCCGACAGCGGCGTACAGATACGCAGTATTTT. Translating gives CASSSTRQRRTDTQYF.

This clone appeared a few times. The rearrangement uses TRBV5-8 and TRBJ1-1; 8 positions match TRBD1. The CDR3 extends over 18 amino acids. CDR1 and CDR2 from the germline V gene are SGHTS and YDEGEE. The junction had 13 bases not matched to a gene; V was cut back by 0 bases and J by 3 bases. In nucleotides, the CDR3 is TGTGCCAGCAGCTTGGTAAAGGGACAGGCAACGTGGGACACTGAAGCTTTCTTT. As protein: CASSLVKGQATWDTEAFF.

The V call is TRBV3-1 (or the pseudogene TRBV3-2), the J call TRBJ1-3, with 8 nucleotides matching TRBD1. CDR1 is LGHDT and CDR2 is YNNKEL in the germline V gene (reference sequence). Germline trimming cut 1 base from V and 9 bases from J; bases unmatched to any gene: 8. This CDR3 is 15 amino acids long. Here the CDR3 reads CASSQGQGTRVTIYF. CDR3 bases: TGTGCCAGCAGCCAAGGACAGGGGACCCGGGTCACCATATATTTT.

The chain employs TRBV2 and TRBJ1-5; the D gene is possibly TRBD1 (5 bases). The germline V and J ends were trimmed by 8 bases and 0 bases, with 8 bases remaining between them. Germline values: CDR1 SNHLY, CDR2 FYNNEI. The CDR3 consists of 13 residues. The DNA for the CDR3 is TGTGCCAGCCACAGGAATAGCAATCAGCCCCAGCATTTT. It codes for CASHRNSNQPQHF.

The V gene is TRBV27, the J gene TRBJ1-5; D might be TRBD1 (6 bases). Germline V gene lookup returns CDR1 MNHEY and CDR2 SMNVEV (reference sequence). Trimming shortened V by 2 bases and J by 1 base, and 12 bases separated the two germline ends. The CDR3 length is 16 residues. The CDR3 DNA is TGTGCCAGCAGTTTAAGTGGGGGCGCGAGCAATCAGCCCCAGCATTTT. It yields the protein CASSLSGGASNQPQHF.

This chain connects TRBV27 to TRBJ1-5; 10 bases line up with TRBD1. Germline V gives CDR1 MNHEY, CDR2 SMNVEV (reference sequence). The ends lost 2 bases at V and 7 bases at J; junction bases unmatched: 5. The CDR3 length is 15 residues. For the CDR3, the DNA is TGTGCCAGCAGTTTAGGCGGGACAGGGGCCCAGCCCCAGCATTTT. Encoded protein: CASSLGGTGAQPQHF.

This clone showed up just once. The chain employs TRBV27 and TRBJ1-5; no firm D call. CDR1 and CDR2 (germline): MNHEY, SMNVEV (reference sequence). This CDR3 is 16 amino acids long. V dropped 3 bases and J dropped 0 bases, with 12 bases sitting between them. The DNA of the CDR3 is TGTGCCAGCAGTTTCTGGGGTGCATATAGCAATCAGCCCCAGCATTTT. Amino acids: CASSFWGAYSNQPQHF.

This CDR3 is CASSQDQCQFNYGYTF. The DNA of the CDR3 is TGTGCCAGCAGCCAAGATCAATGCCAGTTTAACTATGGCTACACCTTC. The chain has TRBV3-1 (or the pseudogene TRBV3-2) and TRBJ1-2; D is uncertain. Trimming took 0 bases from V and 1 from J, leaving 12 bases between them. CDR1 and CDR2 from the germline V gene are LGHDT and YNNKEL (reference sequence). The CDR3 totals 16 residues.

This chain links TRBV12-3 or TRBV12-4 with TRBJ2-1; no reliable D call. Trimming stripped 6 bases from V and 6 bases from J, with 9 bases between. The CDR3 spans 12 residues. DNA of the CDR3: TGTGCCAGCAGATCAAATGCCAATGAGCAGTTCTTC. This translates into CASRSNANEQFF.

This chain uses TRBV4-3 with TRBJ1-2; 7 bases align to TRBD1. The CDR3 consists of 15 residues. Per the germline V gene, CDR1 is LGHNA and CDR2 is YSLEER. Trimming at V came to 3 bases and at J to 7 bases, leaving 11 bases not matched to a gene. CDR3 in DNA: TGCGCCAGCAGCCACCCTGGGGCAGGGGGGGGTGGCTACACCTTC. It codes for CASSHPGAGGGGYTF.

The gene calls are TRBV5-6 and TRBJ2-5; maybe TRBD1 (5 bases). Germline values: CDR1 SGHDT, CDR2 YYEEEE. The V end was cut by 0 bases, the J end by 4 bases, with 10 bases between. The CDR3 totals 14 residues. In DNA, the CDR3 is TGTGCCAGCAGCTTGGAGGGGTTTCGAGAGACCCAGTACTTC. Its protein is CASSLEGFRETQYF. The variable domain in full, with the rest retrieved from reference TRBV5-6 and TRBJ2-5, is DAGVTQSPTHLIKTRGQQVTLRCSPKSGHDTVSWYQQALGQGPQFIFQYYEEEERQRGNFPDRFSGHQFPNYSSELNVNALLLGDSALYLCASSLEGFRETQYFGPGTRLLVL.

This clone was picked up one time. The chain employs TRBV28 and TRBJ1-1; TRBD1 aligns across 9 bases. V gave up 6 bases and J gave up 0 bases; unmatched junction bases: 5. This CDR3 contains 15 residues. The germline V gene encodes CDR1 MDHEN and CDR2 SYDVKM. The CDR3, as DNA: TGTGCCAGCAGCACCACAGGGGGCATGAACACTGAAGCTTTCTTT. Translated, it gives CASSTTGGMNTEAFF.

The rearrangement links TRBV18 to TRBJ2-1; 11 nucleotides agree with TRBD2. CDR1 is KGHSH, CDR2 LQKENI, per germline. J was trimmed by 3 bases and V by 5 bases; bases with no gene match: 3. The CDR3 has 15 residues. The CDR3 protein is CASSIAGGDYNEQFF. CDR3 DNA: TGTGCCAGCTCAATAGCGGGAGGGGACTACAATGAGCAGTTCTTC.

The V gene is TRBV6-1, the J gene TRBJ1-2; unclear D gene. The V gene's germline CDR1 is MNHNS and CDR2 SASEGT. CDR3 length: 16 residues. The ends were cut back, 2 bases at V and 0 bases at J, with 13 bases in the middle. CDR3 sequence (DNA): TGTGCCAGCAGTGAATTCCCCCTTGATTCTAACTATGGCTACACCTTC. Residues: CASSEFPLDSNYGYTF.

The chain employs TRBV27 and TRBJ1-5, with 8 nucleotides matching TRBD1. The V gene end was trimmed by 5 bases and the J gene end by 6 bases; junction bases not matched to a gene: 6. Germline CDR1 MNHEY, CDR2 SMNVEV (reference sequence). The CDR3 contains 14 residues. The CDR3 sequence: CASSIGQGSQPQHF. CDR3 bases: TGTGCCAGCAGTATCGGACAGGGAAGTCAGCCCCAGCATTTT.

With regard to this clone: The same CDR3 is also encoded by other DNA sequences in this sample. This chain links TRBV30 with TRBJ1-1; D not certain. V was clipped by 0 bases and J by 5 bases, with 4 bases between them. The CDR3 runs 11 residues. CDR1 GTSNPN and CDR2 SVGIG come from the germline V gene (reference sequence). CDR3 DNA sequence: TGTGCCTGGAGTGTGGGAACTGAAGCTTTCTTT. The encoded protein is CAWSVGTEAFF.

The genes are TRBV15 and TRBJ2-2; D perhaps matches TRBD2 (6 bases). The CDR3 is 17 amino acids. Germline-derived CDR1 and CDR2 are LNHNV and YYDKDF (reference sequence). V shed 0 bases and J shed 6 bases, with 17 bases lying between them. CDR3 sequence reads: CATSRDPGAGSAGELFF. For the CDR3, the DNA is TGTGCCACCAGCAGAGATCCCGGGGCGGGGTCCGCCGGGGAGCTGTTTTTT. Using reference TRBV15 and TRBJ2-2 for the parts outside the CDR3, the full variable domain is DAMVIQNPRYQVTQFGKPVTLSCSQTLNHNVMYWYQQKSSQAPKLLFHYYDKDFNNEADTPDNFQSRRPNTSFCFLDIRSPGLGDTAMYLCATSRDPGAGSAGELFFGEGSRLTVL.

This clone turned up a few times. The chain carries TRBV28 and TRBJ2-2; D might be TRBD2 (5 bases). This CDR3 is built from 15 residues. Looked up from germline, CDR1 is MDHEN and CDR2 is SYDVKM. V gave up 6 bases and J gave up 5 bases, with 16 bases separating them. CDR3 sequence reads: CASRYSPGGTGELFF. The CDR3, as DNA: TGTGCCAGCAGGTACTCCCCGGGCGGGACCGGGGAGCTGTTTTTT.

The chain joins TRBV28 to TRBJ1-6; 9 positions agree with TRBD1. The CDR3 has 15 amino acids. With V trimmed by 6 bases and J by 9 bases, 9 bases remained unmatched. The germline CDR1 and CDR2 sequences are MDHEN and SYDVKM. The CDR3 is CASSPRTGEGSPLHF. DNA for the CDR3: TGTGCCAGCAGCCCTCGGACAGGGGAGGGTTCACCCCTCCACTTT.

The chain recombines TRBV5-1 with TRBJ2-5, with a possible D match to TRBD1 (6 bases). The germline V gene has CDR1 SGHRS and CDR2 YFSETQ. The CDR3 is 14 amino acids. V shed 4 bases and J shed 1 base, with 11 bases lying between them. This CDR3 is CASSALRGQETQYF. Here the CDR3 DNA reads TGCGCCAGCAGCGCCCTCAGGGGCCAAGAGACCCAGTACTTC.

The CDR3 reads CASSLWVQGRLSNYGYTF. The DNA for the CDR3 is TGTGCCAGCAGTTTATGGGTGCAGGGCCGCCTCTCAAACTATGGCTACACCTTC. The J gene is TRBJ1-2, the V gene TRBV28; tentatively, D is TRBD1 (5 bases). V lost 0 bases and J 2 bases, leaving 19 bases between the germline ends. Germline CDR1 reads MDHEN; CDR2 reads SYDVKM. This CDR3 is built from 18 residues.